A single sample is the source of the 23 T cell receptor beta chains below, sequenced in a study of T cell responses to AZD1222 COVID-19 vaccine. Sequenced by immunoSEQ multiplex PCR; TCRdb stores in-frame clones only, minus some. The sample lists approximately 130,000 clones; 80% to 90% were seen once. Sequencing used peripheral blood, obtained 28 days after the second AZD1222 dose. These receptors were obtained from an adult who received the AZD1222 COVID-19 vaccine.

The gene calls are TRBV9 and TRBJ1-1, with D tentatively TRBD1 (6 bases). Germline loops: CDR1 SGDLS, CDR2 YYNGEE. CDR3 length: 13 residues. Trimming pared 3 bases from V and 5 bases from J, leaving 11 bases between. CDR3 nucleotides: TGTGCCAGCAGCGCCCAGGGGAGGACTGAAGCTTTCTTT. This translates into CASSAQGRTEAFF.

The chain couples TRBV19 to TRBJ1-1, with 7 nucleotides matching TRBD1. The CDR3 contains 17 residues. Germline values: CDR1 LNHDA, CDR2 SQIVND (reference sequence). Losses at the gene ends were 1 base for V and 5 bases for J; bases not matched to a gene: 13. CDR3 amino acids: CASSIGNRQGGRTEAFF. The CDR3 nucleotides are TGTGCCAGTAGTATAGGGAACCGACAGGGTGGGAGGACTGAAGCTTTCTTT.

The rearrangement links TRBV7-2 to TRBJ1-2; 10 positions match TRBD1. Trimming took 2 bases from V and 8 from J; bases not matched to a gene: 5. CDR1 is SGHTA, CDR2 FQGNSA, per germline. There are 14 residues in the CDR3. CDR3 nucleotide sequence: TGTGCCAGCAGCTTAAGGACAGGGGGACAAGGCTACACCTTC. It specifies CASSLRTGGQGYTF.

The chain combines TRBV2 with TRBJ2-7; 7 nucleotides align to TRBD2. V dropped 6 bases and J dropped 4; count of bases not matched to a gene: 9. The CDR3 sequence is 14 residues long. Germline V gene lookup returns CDR1 SNHLY and CDR2 FYNNEI. CDR3 coding DNA: TGTGCCAGCAGCTATTTCGGACTAGTTTACGAGCAGTACTTC. Protein: CASSYFGLVYEQYF.

The chain uses TRBV5-1 and TRBJ1-3; D is unclear. CDR1 is SGHRS, CDR2 YFSETQ, per germline. The CDR3 totals 15 residues. The ends were cut back, 3 bases at V and 0 bases at J, with 10 bases in the middle. The CDR3 sequence is CASSSLGISGNTIYF. The CDR3 DNA reads as TGCGCCAGCAGCTCATTGGGCATCTCTGGAAACACCATATATTTT.

This sequence joins TRBV6-5 and TRBJ1-5; 7 bases agree with TRBD1. This CDR3 spans 13 amino acids. J gave up 5 bases and V 5 bases, and 3 bases lay outside the gene matches. CDR1 is MNHEY, CDR2 SVGAGI, per germline. The CDR3 region is CASSTDRDQPQHF. CDR3 nucleotides: TGTGCCAGCAGTACCGACAGGGATCAGCCCCAGCATTTT.

V gene TRBV4-1 combines with J gene TRBJ1-1, with D possibly being TRBD1 (5 bases). The CDR3 loop spans 11 amino acids. Trimming removed 6 bases from V and 8 bases from J, with 10 bases in between. Germline CDR1 reads MGHRA; CDR2 reads YSYEKL. CDR3 sequence: CASRRGFEAFF. Written as DNA, the CDR3 is TGCGCCAGCAGACGGGGGTTCGAAGCTTTCTTT.

This chain connects TRBV7-9 to TRBJ1-4; possibly TRBD1 for D (6 bases). The CDR3 length is 14 residues. V was pared by 5 bases and J by 5 bases, with 12 bases between. Looked up from germline, CDR1 is SEHNR and CDR2 is FQNEAQ (reference sequence). The CDR3 bases are TGTGCCAGCAGCGTAAGGACAGAGAATGAAAAACTGTTTTTT. Its protein product is CASSVRTENEKLFF.

This chain uses TRBV10-1 with TRBJ2-7; a weak D match, TRBD1 (6 bases). CDR3 length: 13 residues. CDR1 is WNHNN and CDR2 is SYGVQD in the germline V gene (reference sequence). Trimming stripped 4 bases from V and 6 bases from J, with 13 bases between. The CDR3 nucleotides read TGCGCCAGCAGTGGGATGAGGGGGAGCGAGCAGTACTTC. This encodes CASSGMRGSEQYF.

The V gene is TRBV3-1 (or the pseudogene TRBV3-2), the J gene TRBJ1-5; 9 bases are a match to TRBD1. V lost 0 bases and J lost 5; bases outside the gene matches: 29. Germline V lookup: CDR1 LGHDT, CDR2 YNNKEL (reference sequence). There are 24 residues in the CDR3. The CDR3 loop is CASSQEKARIRDRERLARDQPQHF. CDR3 nucleotide sequence: TGTGCCAGCAGCCAAGAAAAAGCCCGTATAAGGGACAGGGAGCGTCTAGCTAGGGATCAGCCCCAGCATTTT.

The chain uses TRBV6-6 and TRBJ2-5; D remains unclear. The V gene's germline CDR1 is MNHNY and CDR2 SVGAGI (reference sequence). The CDR3 covers 12 residues. Trimming left V 0 bases short and J 5 bases short, with 4 bases between. The DNA for the CDR3 is TGTGCCAGCAGTTACTCGACGGAGACCCAGTACTTC. Protein sequence: CASSYSTETQYF.

The chain has TRBV15 and TRBJ1-6; D gene unclear. Germline-derived CDR1 and CDR2 are LNHNV and YYDKDF (reference sequence). Trimming shortened V by 0 bases and J by 14 bases, and 14 bases separated the two germline ends. This CDR3 has 14 amino acids. The CDR3: CATSRDAGSPSLHF. CDR3 DNA sequence: TGTGCCACCAGCAGAGATGCCGGCAGCCCATCCCTCCACTTT.

V and J are TRBV5-8 and TRBJ2-1; weak D call: TRBD2 (5 bases). The length of the CDR3 is 15 residues. CDR1 and CDR2 (germline): SGHTS, YDEGEE. V dropped 0 bases and J dropped 0 bases, with 7 bases sitting between them. The CDR3 sequence is CASSLGGSSYNEQFF. CDR3 bases: TGTGCCAGCAGCTTGGGAGGGAGCTCCTACAATGAGCAGTTCTTC.

This chain links TRBV4-3 with TRBJ1-1; D is possibly TRBD1 (5 bases). The CDR3 is made up of 18 amino acids. Trimming took 0 bases from V and 1 from J, leaving 18 bases between them. The germline V gene has CDR1 LGHNA and CDR2 YSLEER. The CDR3 nucleotides are TGCGCCAGCAGCCAAGACCTCAGGGTAATCGGGGAGAACACTGAAGCTTTCTTT. Translation: CASSQDLRVIGENTEAFF.

This rearrangement joins TRBV2 to TRBJ1-1; 12 bases fit TRBD1. The CDR3 totals 16 residues. With 4 bases clipped from V and 5 bases from J, the junction kept 8 bases outside the gene matches. CDR1 and CDR2 from the germline V gene are SNHLY and FYNNEI. This CDR3 reads CASSGWGTGGKTEAFF. The CDR3 DNA reads as TGTGCCAGCAGTGGGTGGGGGACAGGGGGCAAGACTGAAGCTTTCTTT.

The V call is TRBV2, the J call TRBJ2-1; 9 bases fit TRBD1. Per the germline V gene, CDR1 is SNHLY and CDR2 is FYNNEI. This CDR3 is built from 14 residues. The V segment lost 11 bases and the J segment 7 bases; nucleotides outside the gene matches: 12. CDR3 nucleotides: TGTGCCCGCCGGACCGGGACAGGGATAAATGAGCAGTTCTTC. This translates into CARRTGTGINEQFF.

The chain joins TRBV7-8 to TRBJ1-1, with D perhaps matching TRBD1 (6 bases). With 3 bases removed from V and 9 bases from J, the gap between germline ends came to 17 bases. Germline loops: CDR1 SGHVS, CDR2 FQNEAQ. This CDR3 comprises 14 residues. The CDR3 loop is CASSFRPPDSKAFF. The CDR3 DNA follows: TGTGCCAGCAGCTTTAGACCTCCGGACAGTAAAGCTTTCTTT.

This clone was seen just once. The chain employs TRBV10-1 and TRBJ2-2, with 7 bases lining up with TRBD1. V lost 6 bases to trimming and J lost 7 bases; unmatched junction nucleotides: 5. Germline CDR1 and CDR2: WNHNN and SYGVQD (reference sequence). The CDR3 is 13 residues long. The CDR3 region is CASRTGSDGELFF. As DNA, the CDR3 is TGCGCCAGCAGGACAGGGAGTGACGGGGAGCTGTTTTTT.

This chain links TRBV4-2 with TRBJ1-6; D unclear. Germline assignment: CDR1 LGHNA and CDR2 YNFKEQ. There are 13 residues in the CDR3. V lost 4 bases and J 7 bases, leaving 8 bases between the germline ends. CDR3 amino acids: CASSPGLNSPLHF. CDR3 DNA: TGTGCCAGCAGCCCGGGCCTAAATTCACCCCTCCACTTT.

The V and J genes are TRBV4-2 and TRBJ2-3; 10 positions agree with TRBD2. CDR1 is LGHNA, CDR2 YNFKEQ, per germline. The CDR3 is 20 amino acids. V trimming: 3 bases; J trimming: 3 bases; junction bases outside the gene matches: 18. The CDR3 loop is CASSQWGPAGGRVETDTQYF. CDR3 bases: TGTGCCAGCAGCCAGTGGGGCCCAGCGGGAGGGCGGGTGGAAACAGATACGCAGTATTTT.

This clone was seen just once. The rearrangement links TRBV7-9 to TRBJ1-4; D is uncertain. In germline, CDR1 is SEHNR, CDR2 FQNEAQ (reference sequence). Trimming removed 1 base from V and 7 bases from J, with 13 bases in between. CDR3 length: 15 amino acids. CDR3 residues: CASSLGGRWGEKLFF. CDR3 nucleotides: TGTGCCAGCAGCTTAGGAGGACGGTGGGGTGAAAAACTGTTTTTT.

This clone was recorded once. CDR3 nucleotide sequence: TGTGCCAGTAGTATAGAGGGCAACGAATGGGCTACGCAGTATTTT. It is translated as CASSIEGNEWATQYF. V gene TRBV19 combines with J gene TRBJ2-3, with D hard to call. Trimming took off 0 bases at V and 8 bases at J, with 15 bases between the two ends. CDR1 and CDR2 (germline): LNHDA, SQIVND (reference sequence). There are 15 residues in the CDR3.

The chain couples TRBV5-1 to TRBJ1-1; D is ambiguous. The CDR3 runs 13 residues. Germline values: CDR1 SGHRS, CDR2 YFSETQ. Between the trimmed V and J ends, which lost 0 bases and 7 bases, there was a span of 10 bases. CDR3 nucleotide sequence: TGCGCCAGCAGCTTGGTTGGGGAGGATGAAGCTTTCTTT. Translated: CASSLVGEDEAFF.